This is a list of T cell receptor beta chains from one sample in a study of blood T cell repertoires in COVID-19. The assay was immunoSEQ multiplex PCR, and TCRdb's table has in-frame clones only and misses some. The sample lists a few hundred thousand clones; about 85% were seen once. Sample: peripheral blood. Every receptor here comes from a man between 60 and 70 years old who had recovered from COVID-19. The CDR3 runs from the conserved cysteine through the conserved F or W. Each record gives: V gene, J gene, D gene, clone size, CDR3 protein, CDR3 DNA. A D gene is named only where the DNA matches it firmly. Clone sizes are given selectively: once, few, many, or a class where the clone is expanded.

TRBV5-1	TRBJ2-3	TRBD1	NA	CASSQGGTGADTQYF	TGCGCCAGCTCCCAGGGAGGGACAGGGGCCGATACGCAGTATTTT
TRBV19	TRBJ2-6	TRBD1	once	CASSMRDRIEGVGVIRANVLTF	TGTGCCAGTAGTATGAGGGACAGGATTGAAGGGGTGGGGGTAATTAGGGCCAACGTCCTGACTTTC
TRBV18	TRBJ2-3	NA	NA	CASSPSETDTQYF	TGTGCCAGCTCACCTTCCGAGACAGATACGCAGTATTTT
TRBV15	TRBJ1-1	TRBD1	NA	CATSTPDRFEAFF	TGTGCCACCAGCACCCCGGACAGGTTTGAAGCTTTCTTT
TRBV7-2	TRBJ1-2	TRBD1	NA	CASSAGTGVAYGYTF	TGTGCCAGCAGCGCAGGGACAGGCGTCGCCTATGGCTACACCTTC
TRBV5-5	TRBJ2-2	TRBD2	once	CASSLVGGGANTGELFF	TGTGCCAGCAGCTTGGTTGGCGGGGGGGCCAACACCGGGGAGCTGTTTTTT
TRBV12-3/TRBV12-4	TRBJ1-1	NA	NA	CASSFSKHTEAFF	TGTGCCAGCAGTTTTAGTAAGCACACTGAAGCTTTCTTT
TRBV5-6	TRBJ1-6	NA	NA	CASSLASVVYNSPLHF	TGTGCCAGCAGCTTGGCGTCGGTTGTTTATAATTCACCCCTCCACTTT
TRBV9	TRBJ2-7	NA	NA	CASSVAGIGEQYF	TGTGCCAGCAGCGTAGCAGGGATAGGCGAGCAGTACTTC
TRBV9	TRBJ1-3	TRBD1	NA	CASSATGGYSGNTIYF	TGTGCCAGCAGCGCCACAGGGGGGTACTCTGGAAACACCATATATTTT
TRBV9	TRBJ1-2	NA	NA	CASSVGREAGYTF	TGTGCCAGCAGCGTCGGGAGGGAGGCTGGCTACACCTTC
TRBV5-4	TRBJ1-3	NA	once	CASSSPPGGTNTIYF	TGTGCCAGCAGCTCACCCCCCGGGGGGACTAACACCATATATTTT
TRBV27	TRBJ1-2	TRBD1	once	CASSLSPRLDRGVVGYTF	TGTGCCAGCAGTTTATCCCCCAGACTCGACAGGGGAGTAGTTGGCTACACCTTC
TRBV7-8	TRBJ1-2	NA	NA	CASSPEPTANYGYTF	TGTGCCAGCAGCCCCGAGCCTACGGCTAACTATGGCTACACCTTC
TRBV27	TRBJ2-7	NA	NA	CASSLRTTYEQYF	TGTGCCAGCAGTCTAAGAACCACCTACGAGCAGTACTTC
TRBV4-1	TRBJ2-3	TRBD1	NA	CASSQAQGAYDTQYF	TGCGCCAGCAGCCAAGCCCAGGGGGCGTACGATACGCAGTATTTT
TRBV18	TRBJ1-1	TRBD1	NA	CASSPPYRGDTEAFF	TGTGCCAGCTCACCACCTTACAGGGGGGACACTGAAGCTTTCTTT
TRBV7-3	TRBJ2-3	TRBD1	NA	CASSTGTGQGTDTQYF	TGTGCCAGCAGCACAGGGACAGGGCAAGGCACAGATACGCAGTATTTT
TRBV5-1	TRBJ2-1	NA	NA	CASSLVGGNEQFF	TGCGCCAGCAGCTTGGTTGGGGGGAATGAGCAGTTCTTC
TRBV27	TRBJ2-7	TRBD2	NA	CASSPGGQVGSYEQYF	TGTGCCAGCAGTCCGGGGGGGCAGGTAGGATCCTACGAGCAGTACTTC
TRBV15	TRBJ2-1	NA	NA	CATSRGGATYNEQFF	TGTGCCACCAGCAGAGGGGGAGCCACCTACAATGAGCAGTTCTTC
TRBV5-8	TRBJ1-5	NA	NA	CASRFRGGLGNPQHF	TGTGCCAGCAGGTTCAGGGGCGGTTTAGGCAATCCCCAGCATTTT
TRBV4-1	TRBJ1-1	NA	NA	CASRPISGRTGRTEAFF	TGCGCCAGCAGGCCAATATCCGGGAGGACCGGTCGTACTGAAGCTTTCTTT
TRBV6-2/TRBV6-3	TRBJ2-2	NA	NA	CASSYIGVNTGELFF	TGTGCCAGCAGTTACATCGGGGTAAACACCGGGGAGCTGTTTTTT
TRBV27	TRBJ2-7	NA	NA	CASSFRRQAGEQYF	TGTGCCAGCAGTTTCCGTCGACAGGCGGGCGAGCAGTACTTC
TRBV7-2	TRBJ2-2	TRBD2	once	CASSLVIAGRNTGELFF	TGTGCCAGCAGCTTGGTCATAGCGGGGCGGAACACCGGGGAGCTGTTTTTT
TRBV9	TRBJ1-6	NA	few	CASSVGGSGNSPLHF	TGTGCCAGCAGCGTCGGGGGATCAGGGAATTCACCCCTCCACTTT
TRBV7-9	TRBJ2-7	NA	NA	CASSRGSPAYEQYF	TGTGCCAGCAGCCGCGGGTCCCCGGCTTACGAGCAGTACTTC
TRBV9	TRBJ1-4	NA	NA	CASSETVMNEKLFF	TGTGCCAGCAGCGAGACAGTTATGAATGAAAAACTGTTTTTT
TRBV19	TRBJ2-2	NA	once	CASRIQGSMSGELFF	TGTGCCAGTAGGATACAGGGAAGTATGTCCGGGGAGCTGTTTTTT
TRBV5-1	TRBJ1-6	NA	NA	CASSFSGYNSPLHF	TGCGCCAGCAGCTTCTCAGGGTATAATTCACCCCTCCACTTT
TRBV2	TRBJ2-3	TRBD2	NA	CASSELAGGGDTQYF	TGTGCCAGCAGTGAATTAGCGGGGGGTGGAGATACGCAGTATTTT
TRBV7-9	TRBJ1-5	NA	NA	CASSLLGTNQPQHF	TGTGCCAGCAGCTTGCTGGGGACTAATCAGCCCCAGCATTTT
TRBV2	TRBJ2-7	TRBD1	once	CARTDRGLYEQYF	TGTGCCAGGACGGACAGGGGGCTATACGAGCAGTACTTC
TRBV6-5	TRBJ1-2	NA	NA	CASSYSLGGNYGYTF	TGTGCCAGCAGTTACAGTCTCGGCGGAAACTATGGCTACACCTTC
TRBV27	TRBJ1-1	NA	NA	CASSFAGEGDTEAFF	TGTGCCAGCAGTTTTGCCGGGGAAGGAGATACTGAAGCTTTCTTT
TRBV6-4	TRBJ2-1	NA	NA	CASSVDSPNEQFF	TGTGCCAGCAGTGTCGACTCCCCCAATGAGCAGTTCTTC
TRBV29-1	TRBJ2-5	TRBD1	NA	CSGKGAPGTQYF	TGCAGCGGGAAGGGGGCCCCCGGGACCCAGTACTTC
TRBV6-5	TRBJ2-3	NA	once	CATLSDSPTDTQYF	TGTGCCACCCTGTCGGACTCTCCCACAGATACGCAGTATTTT
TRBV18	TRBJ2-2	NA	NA	CASSPIGHLNTGELFF	TGTGCCAGCTCACCAATTGGACACCTGAACACCGGGGAGCTGTTTTTT
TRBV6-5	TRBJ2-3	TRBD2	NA	CASSYLAGSLTDTQYF	TGTGCCAGCAGTTACCTAGCGGGTTCTCTCACAGATACGCAGTATTTT
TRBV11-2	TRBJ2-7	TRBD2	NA	CASRIAGPLWEQYF	TGTGCCAGCAGGATAGCGGGACCCCTGTGGGAGCAGTACTTC
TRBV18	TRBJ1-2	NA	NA	CASSLGTEYGYTF	TGTGCCAGCTCACTTGGGACTGAGTATGGCTACACCTTC
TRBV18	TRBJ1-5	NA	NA	CASSPASNQPQHF	TGTGCCAGCTCACCGGCCAGCAATCAGCCCCAGCATTTT
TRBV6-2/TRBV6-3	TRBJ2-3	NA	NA	CASSYSRTNHQTDTQYF	TGTGCCAGCAGTTACTCTCGGACTAATCATCAAACAGATACGCAGTATTTT
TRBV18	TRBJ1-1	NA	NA	CASSPRGRTEAFF	TGTGCCAGCTCACCACGGGGGCGGACTGAAGCTTTCTTT
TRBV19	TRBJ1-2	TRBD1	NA	CASSSDRALQTNYGYTF	TGTGCCAGTAGTTCGGACAGGGCGCTACAGACTAACTATGGCTACACCTTC
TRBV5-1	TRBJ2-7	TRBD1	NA	CASSLRGQGNYEQYF	TGCGCCAGCAGCCTCAGAGGACAGGGAAACTACGAGCAGTACTTC